The present TCR beta chain was sequenced within a study of T cells after yellow fever vaccination. The ends lost 6 bases at V and 7 bases at J; junction bases unmatched: 13. This CDR3 spans 15 amino acids. CDR1 MDHEN and CDR2 SYDVKM come from the germline V gene. The sample holds a few counts of this clonotype. Its antigen is as yet unknown. Overall study results and limits: A large majority of primary-vaccination clones showed up again after the booster (roughly 96% CD4, around 90% CD8). Clonotypes appearing in both CD4 and CD8 compartments existed, and their share was small.

It was through 5'RACE template switching that TCR cDNA was made, with a universal primer site and UMIs added. From the 5' RACE reads, TCRdb called clonotypes with MiXCR, one entry per CDR3 protein. Of 550,000 or so distinct CDR3 sequences in the sample, about 19% were seen once. This TCR was recovered from a man aged 25-45 years who received the YFV17D yellow fever vaccine. The chain links TRBV28 to TRBJ2-3; 7 bases are a match to TRBD1. The input for sequencing was PBMCs, taken 15 days after the yellow fever booster vaccination. CDR3 sequence reads: CASSLQGTIGNTQYF. In nucleotides, the CDR3 is TGTGCCAGCAGCCTACAGGGGACGATTGGTAATACGCAGTATTTT.